This T cell receptor (beta chain) was recovered during a study of cytomegalovirus exposure and HLA in healthy donors (dated by TCRdb to about 2017). Background on the whole study: According to an earlier analysis of around 600 of the donors, roughly 180 million T cells yielded 90 million to 130 million unique TCR beta sequences and roughly 280 Gb of sequence data. The later analysis used no new phenotypic data to find candidate immune exposures, relying instead on TCR beta sequences and their occurrence across donors. All discovery cohort repertoires had been generated using a single sequencing platform. Both class I and class II loci were covered by HLA typing, at four-digit resolution. An early release covering more than 500 HLA-typed donors comprised 300 to 350 gigabases of sequencing data and around 85 million unique TCR sequences. Among roughly 400 genotyped donors of the cohort, an average of around 240,000 unique TCR beta nucleotide sequences was sequenced per donor, of which 15% to 20% were non-productive. Donor age, sex, ethnicity and CMV serostatus were compiled alongside the repertoire data. To predict cytomegalovirus infection status, the study brought together high-throughput TCR immunosequencing, statistical association of individual TCRs with disease status, and machine learning. A later analysis re-examined previously published TCR beta repertoires from roughly 720 donors and added high-resolution HLA genotyping to investigate patterns of TCR occurrence. Besides the first cohort of around 670 subjects, a separate validation cohort made up of about 120 different subjects was used. An earlier analysis of 500 to 750 of the donors applied high-throughput TCR beta sequencing to assess whether each TCR beta V gene segment acted as functional or pseudogenic. The number of typed donors differed by locus: about 629-630 for A, B, C, DRB1 and DQB1; some 500 for DQA1; approximately 610 for DPA1; and about 470 for DPB1. Using immunosequencing, the study profiled T cell repertoires from fewer than 850 subjects and related those repertoires to cytomegalovirus serostatus. In a later genetic analysis, genome-wide SNP genotypes for about three fifths of the roughly 670 donors were used, and that subset was treated as a discovery cohort. The genetic ancestry cluster associated with self-reported Caucasian donors included 81% of the 300 to 450 genotyped donors. The study aimed to test whether cataloging public T cell receptors could reveal signatures of past pathogen exposure. A few DR-DQ haplotypes were handled as single units for association and clustering because linkage in the cohort was strong. What the study reported, not specific to this receptor: CMV serostatus was the only immune exposure information available for the cohort. In a later analysis, most CMV-associated TCR beta chains were found to appear HLA-restricted, with HLA associations seemingly driven largely by CMV exposure. According to a later analysis, parvovirus B19, influenza, CMV and Epstein-Barr virus appeared linked to several top co-occurrence clusters. In a later analysis, more than 15,000 TCR beta sequences were associated with specific HLA alleles at a false discovery rate of 0.05. A further reported finding was that TCR beta sequences accurately predicted the HLA-A and HLA-B alleles for most subjects in the first cohort. V-gene and J-gene trimming of TCR beta chains was associated with a missense DCLRE1C variant in a later genetic analysis, and the association was replicated in an independent cohort. Strong co-occurrence of HLA alleles, especially DR and DQ, made assigning TCR associations to individual alleles difficult. An earlier analysis of 587 of the donors showed that most TCR beta V segments appeared in productive rearrangements either about 87% or about 30% of the time, which broadly matched IMGT annotations. The authors suggested that the approach could potentially be generalized to other disease states and immunological phenotypes. The cohort was sequenced for TCR beta chains only, and without alpha or paired-chain data the features that could be detected were limited. Compared with equally common non-associated chains, HLA-associated TCR beta chains in a later analysis were more clonally expanded and had lower generation probabilities. In vitro tests confirmed that three of the cytomegalovirus-associated TCR beta chains recognize cytomegalovirus antigens. Because HLA typing was unavailable for some donors at each locus, only the typed subset was used in association tests. The study listed 164 TCR beta chains as associated with cytomegalovirus. The classifier was reported to diagnose cytomegalovirus status with high specificity and sensitivity in both the original and validation cohorts. Correlated functional status among segregating V segments might reflect linkage disequilibrium, but an unknown experimental factor could not be ruled out. While some public TCRs were present in many individuals, most TCR sequences turned up only very rarely across donors. In a later genetic analysis, fewer N-insertions in productive TCRs were reported among donors in an Asian-associated ancestry cluster than the 666-donor mean. Some IMGT-functional V segments, including TRBV6-2 and TRBV6-3, could not be told apart with the 87-base-pair reads, so those segments were excluded. Sequencing depth was assumed to be roughly uniform across donors in the presence/absence analyses, though that assumption may not hold. Because counts were too low, about 18 rarely observed V segments, including chromosome 9 orphons, were excluded from the earlier analysis of several hundred of the donors. In a later analysis, the rate of TCR association differed among HLA loci, with DRB1 alleles having the most associated TCRs and HLA-C alleles having the fewest. The sequencing pipeline was judged likely to have produced a cluster of highly shared sequence variants as a technical artifact.

From the cysteine through the phenylalanine, the CDR3 covers 13 amino acids. The retained sequence is limited to the CDR3, 39 bases, with the frame set at the first base. CDR1 and CDR2, per the germline V gene, are KGHSH and LQKENI. Trimmed from V: 4 bases; trimmed from J: 3 bases; junction bases lacking a gene match: 2. In total, over 600 healthy bone marrow donors made up the cohort. All cohort members were sampled while nominally healthy, although unrecorded immune exposures were likely present. The donor was CMV seronegative and was included in the group of a few hundred seronegative cohort members. Every donor gave a peripheral blood sample, and the peripheral blood mononuclear cells from that sample were used for TCR beta sequencing. The Qiagen DNeasy Blood Extraction Kit was used to extract genomic DNA from the blood cell samples. The library was generated by the immunoSEQ multiplex PCR assay. A mixture of 60 forward primers for TCR Vbeta segments and 13 reverse primers for TCR Jbeta segments was used in the multiplex PCR. A multiplex PCR assay on genomic DNA amplified the CDR3 region of rearranged TCR beta genes. Amplified TCR beta libraries were sequenced as 87-base-pair reads on the Illumina HiSeq System. The published analysis was carried out like this. A later analysis tallied around 82 million unique TCR beta chains across the 666 repertoires, and about 12 million of those chains were shared by two or more donors. To remove PCR and sequencing errors, raw reads were error-corrected and collapsed into unique sequences using a nearest-neighbor algorithm that merged closely related sequences. To assign V, D and J gene segments, CDR3 sequences were aligned to IMGT reference sequences. For a sequence to be retained, at least a six-nucleotide match to both a V gene segment and a J gene segment was required. A rearrangement counted as productive if the CDR3 had no stop codons and remained in frame with V and J, and every other rearrangement counted as non-productive. Following IMGT convention, CDR3 was defined as the stretch from the second conserved V-encoded cysteine to the conserved J-encoded phenylalanine. The earlier analysis of some 600 of the donors excluded sequences that lacked an unambiguous match to a single V gene segment. An earlier analysis of 500 to 600 of the donors classified V segments as functional when productive rearrangements were above 56.7% and as segregating when the standard deviation between donors was above 5%. A statistical classification framework was built to diagnose cytomegalovirus status from the catalog of TCR beta chain sequences. V and J gene assignment, in a later analysis, came from comparing TCR nucleotide sequences with IMGT/GENE-DB human TR gene sequences. A later analysis assigned CDR3 sequences and most-parsimonious VDJ recombination scenarios with the TCRdist pipeline. In a later analysis, each TCR beta chain was defined by its CDR3 amino acid sequence together with its V-gene family, and reads without a unique V-gene family were excluded. A later analysis removed several hundred highly shared, low-generation-probability nucleotide sequences to deal with suspected cross-contamination and a sequencing artifact. In a later analysis, a clonal expansion index was calculated for each public chain from normalized within-repertoire ranks of inferred template counts. A later analysis computed generation probabilities with a VDJ recombination model fitted to out-of-frame rearrangements, and checked the results against IGoR. In a later analysis, TCR-TCR, TCR-HLA and TCR-CMV co-occurrence was scored with hypergeometric tests, and a repertoire-size bias correction was applied to TCR pairs. A later analysis estimated false discovery rates by permuting HLA or CMV assignments 20 times. In a later analysis, co-occurring TCRs were grouped with DBSCAN, and TCRdist sequence similarity was added when clustering was performed within HLA-allele-positive subsets. For co-occurrence clustering, repertoires with fewer than 30,000 or more than 120,000 public chains were excluded, along with four or five repertoires with anomalous nucleotide sharing. In TCRdb, the immuneACCESS table is reduced to in-frame sequences with V and J assigned. These tables do not hold every clone; where another copy was compared, an unresolved V gene accounts for under half, and the others remain unexplained. V, J and clone size derive from that table, while D and trimming were established from the DNA sequence. For this sample there are more than 140,000 clones; almost 80% appear just once. The ten largest clonotypes hold roughly 0.7% of the sample.

Concerning this clone: Its cognate antigen has yet to be identified. There are no base qualities to consult, and no much larger clone falls within one base.

The clonotype was recovered from a male donor in good health and CMV-seronegative. The rearrangement combines TRBV18 with TRBJ1-1; 7 central bases correspond to TRBD1. The sequencing sample was made of PBMCs. The bases read TGTGCCAGCTCACTCAGGGGGGACACTGAAGCTTTCTTT. Its coded protein is CASSLRGDTEAFF.